This TCR beta chain was identified during a study of T and B cells in COVID-19 patients. Germline V gene sequence: CDR1 MNHEY, CDR2 SMNVEV (reference sequence). The CDR3 has 14 amino acids. Trimming took off 10 bases at V and 3 bases at J, with 19 bases between the two ends. TRB rearrangements were amplified by multiplex PCR with BIOMED2 TRB-A/B primers. TCRdb processed the multiplex PCR reads anew with MiXCR; each CDR3 protein has one entry. The sample lists about 14,000 distinct CDR3 sequences, about 30% occurring once. TRB was amplified from about 250-500 ng of blood genomic DNA. The V call is TRBV27, the J call TRBJ2-7; D possibly uses TRBD1 or TRBD2 (5 bases each). The sequenced sample consisted of blood. This sequence originates from a human donor who had recovered from COVID-19. Written as DNA, the CDR3 is TGTGCCATCAGGAGCGAGACGGGGCGCTACGAGCAGTACTTC. Its protein is CAIRSETGRYEQYF.